The rows below give T cell receptor beta chains drawn from one sample of a study of T cells expressing NK-cell markers. TCRdb derives one entry per CDR3 protein from the 5' RACE reads, leaving out DNA. This sample's table has about 400,000 distinct CDR3 sequences. The sequenced material came from blood T cells: a sorted CD56 or NKG2C T cell subset, CD4+ or CD8+ T cells, or bulk PBMC T cells (not recorded which). The receptors come from a woman in her fifties or sixties in good health. Each CDR3 is given with its conserved first and last residue. The order of the fields is J gene, V gene, CDR3 protein.

TRBJ2-2	TRBV12-3/TRBV12-4	CASSLSWDFANTGELFF
TRBJ1-1	TRBV6-6	CASSITGNTEAFF
TRBJ2-3	TRBV7-8	CASSLAGTGGTDTQYF
TRBJ2-2	TRBV12-3/TRBV12-4	CASIQTGGLSGELFF
TRBJ2-3	TRBV12-5	CASGPPSTDTQYF
TRBJ2-3	TRBV5-1	CASSPKAGHTDTQYF
TRBJ2-2	TRBV19	CASSIWASGRDPGTGELFF
TRBJ1-1	TRBV7-8	CASSLVRGEAFF
TRBJ1-1	TRBV7-9	CASSLGTGRLEAFF
TRBJ1-2	TRBV6-5	CASSEPQGNYGYTF
TRBJ2-4	TRBV6-5	CASNQRTGENIQYF
TRBJ2-5	TRBV20-1	CSARSLPWESQETQYF
TRBJ2-1	TRBV20-1	CSANRVGDWNEQFF
TRBJ2-4	TRBV6-6	CASWGKGKNIQYF
TRBJ2-5	TRBV6-5	CASSPLAGGGETQYF
TRBJ2-7	TRBV5-1	CASSLASGTYEQYF
TRBJ2-1	TRBV7-9	CASSPLLAGEGNEQFF
TRBJ2-3	TRBV5-5	CASSLGHDITDTQYF
TRBJ1-1	TRBV15	CATRRAPKGTEAFF
TRBJ1-2	TRBV24-1	CATSDYDRTYGYTF
TRBJ2-1	TRBV15	CATSRVGFAYNEQFF
TRBJ2-1	TRBV27	CASSSLRGNEQFF
TRBJ1-1	TRBV29-1	CSVIRDSGFVFF
TRBJ2-3	TRBV29-1	CSVVPSGSTQYF
TRBJ2-3	TRBV7-8	CASSLVATGRADTQYF
TRBJ2-5	TRBV20-1	CSAKDYPAIETQYF
TRBJ2-4	TRBV4-1	CASSHPGGHIQYF
TRBJ2-5	TRBV11-2	CASSRELAGWETQYF
TRBJ2-3	TRBV4-1	CASSQEVNGLATDTQYF
TRBJ2-3	TRBV20-1	CSAREALADADTQYF
TRBJ2-1	TRBV29-1	CSVERHSGNEQFF
TRBJ2-1	TRBV9	CASSGAGGYYNEQFF
TRBJ2-2	TRBV2	CASCWGAGKAGELFF
TRBJ1-5	TRBV7-8	CASSPGVGQPQHF
TRBJ1-1	TRBV12-3/TRBV12-4	CASSQGRKNTEAFF
TRBJ2-2	TRBV6-5	CASSYLALGVSGELFF
TRBJ2-3	TRBV12-3/TRBV12-4	CASSLWDLGVTDTQYF
TRBJ2-1	TRBV30	CAWISDIAGVYNEQFF
TRBJ1-1	TRBV4-2	CASSQATGLGEAFF
TRBJ2-4	TRBV7-9	CASSFVPKNIQYF
TRBJ1-1	TRBV27	CASSRRTNTEAFF
TRBJ2-3	TRBV20-1	CSALRVAGTDTQYF
TRBJ2-1	TRBV5-1	CASSSGLAGANEQFF
TRBJ2-3	TRBV11-2	CASSHGLAGAVGEVDTQYF
TRBJ2-2	TRBV12-3/TRBV12-4	CASSSGTGGHTGELFF
TRBJ2-1	TRBV24-1	CAISAGEVNEQFF
TRBJ1-2	TRBV11-2	CASALTGPTTSNYGYTF
TRBJ1-1	TRBV12-3/TRBV12-4	CASSTGREAFF
TRBJ2-1	TRBV4-2	CASSQDRLTGDNEQFF
TRBJ2-1	TRBV5-1	CATTFGGSGEQFF
TRBJ1-1	TRBV28	CASRPTGMNTEAFF
TRBJ1-3	TRBV20-1	CSAREQGVGTIYF